Each of the 22 T cell receptor beta chains below was sequenced from the same sample in a study of T-cell reconstitution after alpha-beta-depleted transplantation in children. TCRbeta library preparation incorporated unique molecular identifiers. TCRdb passed the PCR reads through MiXCR, listing each CDR3 protein once. The sample carries some 640,000 distinct CDR3 sequences, 16% recorded once. Sample: PBMCs from the stem cell graft donor, taken from the stem cell graft. All receptors come from a human donor who donated a stem cell graft to a child with acute myeloid leukemia.

This clonotype was counted ten times or more. The chain combines TRBV29-1 with TRBJ2-7; TRBD1 agrees at 7 bases. Germline V gene data show CDR1 as SQVTM and CDR2 as ANQGSEA. The length of the CDR3 is 10 residues. The trim removed 7 bases at V and 6 bases at J, leaving 3 bases unmatched. The CDR3 region is CSAYRGEQYF. DNA of the CDR3: TGCAGCGCGTACAGGGGCGAGCAGTACTTC.

This clonotype occurred a few times. As DNA, the CDR3 is TGCGCCAGCAGCTCCCTTCCAAGAGGGACCCAGTACTTC. The encoded protein is CASSSLPRGTQYF. This chain uses TRBV5-1 with TRBJ2-5; D is unclear. Germline V lookup: CDR1 SGHRS, CDR2 YFSETQ. The length of the CDR3 is 13 residues. Trimming removed 3 bases at V and 7 bases at J, with 13 bases between.

This clonotype was counted ten times or more. The CDR3 reads CSVDRGGQETQYF. CDR3 DNA: TGCAGCGTTGACAGGGGGGGACAAGAGACCCAGTACTTC. The J gene is TRBJ2-5, the V gene TRBV29-1; the D call may be TRBD1 or TRBD2 (7 bases each). CDR1 is SQVTM, CDR2 ANQGSEA, per germline. With 3 bases removed from V and 2 bases from J, the gap between germline ends came to 10 bases. The CDR3 is made up of 13 amino acids.

This clonotype was seen only a few times. CDR3 DNA sequence: TGTGCCAGCAGGCCACAGGGGGCCGTCTATGGCTACACCTTC. Amino acids: CASRPQGAVYGYTF. The chain has TRBV12-3 or TRBV12-4 and TRBJ1-2; 9 bases are shared with TRBD1. The V and J ends lost 6 bases and 4 bases, in that order; junction bases with no gene match: 6. The CDR3 spans 14 residues.

The sample holds a few counts of this clonotype. CDR3 sequence (DNA): TGTGCCACCAGCAGTGCTCTAGGCCGTCAGGCGACGACCGTAGGCTACACCTTC. The encoded protein is CATSSALGRQATTVGYTF. The chain couples TRBV15 to TRBJ1-2; D unresolved. CDR1 LNHNV and CDR2 YYDKDF come from the germline V gene (reference sequence). The V end lost 3 bases, the J end lost 8 bases, and 28 bases lay between the germline ends. The CDR3 is 18 amino acids.

Ten or more counts support this clonotype. The V and J genes are TRBV5-1 and TRBJ2-3, with 8 bases identical to TRBD2. The CDR3 contains 16 residues. V shed 4 bases, J shed 2 bases, and the junction held 9 bases outside the gene matches. Germline CDR1 reads SGHRS; CDR2 reads YFSETQ. For the CDR3, the DNA is TGCGCCAGCAGCCTGCACAGCGGGAGCTTCACAGATACGCAGTATTTT. Translating it yields CASSLHSGSFTDTQYF.

This clonotype has a handful of counts. The rearrangement links TRBV9 to TRBJ1-2; 7 bases are a match to TRBD1. V was pared by 4 bases and J by 0 bases, with 15 bases of the junction left unmatched. CDR3 length: 18 residues. Germline V gene sequence: CDR1 SGDLS, CDR2 YYNGEE. This CDR3 reads CASSRFFPRQGANYGYTF. As DNA, the CDR3 is TGTGCCAGCAGCCGCTTCTTTCCCCGACAGGGAGCTAACTATGGCTACACCTTC.

This clonotype appeared many times. This rearrangement joins TRBV20-1 to TRBJ2-5; either TRBD1 or TRBD2 may fit D (5 bases each). The CDR3 has 13 residues. The V gene's germline CDR1 is DFQATT and CDR2 SNEGSKA (reference sequence). The ends were cut back, 2 bases at V and 3 bases at J, with 10 bases in the middle. The CDR3, as DNA: TGCAGTGCTAGACCCCGGGGCAAAGAGACCCAGTACTTC. Its translation: CSARPRGKETQYF.

This clonotype was counted a few times. This chain uses TRBV5-5 with TRBJ1-4; no clear D. Germline V gene lookup returns CDR1 SGHKS and CDR2 YYEKEE (reference sequence). The V end lost 2 bases, the J end lost 8 bases, and 13 bases lay between the germline ends. This CDR3 has 14 amino acids. CDR3 sequence: CASSFRGMKEKLFF. As DNA, the CDR3 is TGTGCCAGCAGCTTTAGAGGGATGAAGGAAAAACTGTTTTTT.

The chain couples TRBV11-1 to TRBJ2-6, with TRBD1 matching 7 bases. V lost 4 bases, J lost 1 base, and 16 bases stayed unmatched. The germline CDR1 and CDR2 sequences are SGHAT and FQDESV (reference sequence). The CDR3 extends over 20 amino acids. CDR3 in amino acids: CASSSALDRVRLSGANVLTF. In DNA, the CDR3 is TGTGCCAGCAGCTCCGCGCTCGACAGGGTGCGACTATCTGGGGCCAACGTCCTGACTTTC. The full variable domain, in which reference TRBV11-1 and TRBJ2-6 provide the parts outside the CDR3, is EAEVAQSPRYKITEKSQAVAFWCDPISGHATLYWYRQILGQGPELLVQFQDESVVDDSQLPKDRFSAERLKGVDSTLKIQPAELGDSAMYLCASSSALDRVRLSGANVLTFGAGSRLTVL.

This clonotype was detected many times. The rearrangement joins TRBV11-3 to TRBJ2-2; 8 positions agree with TRBD2. Germline V CDR1 and CDR2: SGHNT, YENEEA. The CDR3 contains 18 residues. V was pared by 1 base and J by 8 bases, with 15 bases of the junction left unmatched. Here the CDR3 reads CASSLGPGTRTLRGELFF. As DNA, the CDR3 is TGTGCCAGCAGCTTAGGCCCCGGGACTAGGACCCTTAGAGGGGAGCTGTTTTTT.

The table lists this clonotype with a few counts. CDR3 amino acids: CASSSRTGTKNIQYF. The CDR3 DNA sequence: TGTGCCAGCAGCTCGCGCACAGGGACCAAAAACATTCAGTACTTC. This chain joins TRBV5-4 and TRBJ2-4, with D perhaps matching TRBD1 (6 bases). CDR3 length: 15 residues. V lost 3 bases to trimming and J lost 2 bases, with 12 bases between them. CDR1 is SGHNT and CDR2 is YYREEE in the germline V gene (reference sequence). Full variable domain (rest looked up from reference TRBV5-4 and TRBJ2-4): ETGVTQSPTHLIKTRGQQVTLRCSSQSGHNTVSWYQQALGQGPQFIFQYYREEENGRGNFPPRFSGLQFPNYSSELNVNALELDDSALYLCASSSRTGTKNIQYFGAGTRLSVL.

This clonotype was found once. The chain joins TRBV11-2 to TRBJ2-7; D remains ambiguous. Germline values: CDR1 SGHAT, CDR2 FQNNGV. CDR3 length: 11 amino acids. Trimming left V 5 bases short and J 7 bases short, with 9 bases between. CDR3 loop: CASSARGEQYF. The DNA of the CDR3 is TGTGCCAGCAGCGCGAGAGGAGAGCAGTACTTC.

In its sample, this clonotype was seen a few times. The V gene is TRBV12-3 or TRBV12-4, the J gene TRBJ1-5, with D perhaps matching TRBD1 (5 bases). This CDR3 is 14 amino acids long. V lost 7 bases and J lost 9, with 19 bases in between. CDR3 nucleotides: TGTGCCAGCACCCCGGGCTGGGGGGATCGGCCCCAGCATTTT. It encodes CASTPGWGDRPQHF.

The table lists this clonotype with a few counts. V is TRBV12-3 or TRBV12-4 and J is TRBJ1-4, with D tentatively TRBD1 (6 bases). Trimming shortened V by 5 bases and J by 5 bases, and 12 bases separated the two germline ends. The CDR3 extends over 14 amino acids. The DNA for the CDR3 is TGTGCCAGCAGTGATGACAGGATAAATGAAAAACTGTTTTTT. Protein: CASSDDRINEKLFF.

In its sample, this clonotype was seen a few times. V usage is TRBV20-1 and J usage is TRBJ1-2; no clear D. Germline V CDR1 and CDR2: DFQATT, SNEGSKA (reference sequence). V was cut by 0 bases and J by 8 bases, with 19 bases left in between. The CDR3 totals 15 residues. Written as DNA, the CDR3 is TGCAGTGCTAGAGACCCGACCCACGGCCGGGAAGGCTACACCTTC. Amino acid sequence: CSARDPTHGREGYTF.

This clonotype was detected a few times. The chain couples TRBV5-5 to TRBJ1-1, with no clear D. V was clipped by 4 bases and J by 6 bases, with 10 bases between them. The CDR3 totals 12 residues. Germline CDR1 is SGHKS and CDR2 is YYEKEE (reference sequence). The CDR3 spells CASSPQTPEAFF. CDR3 in DNA: TGTGCCAGCAGCCCCCAGACCCCTGAAGCTTTCTTT.

At least ten counts were recorded for this clonotype. The V gene is TRBV10-3, the J gene TRBJ2-3; D is perhaps TRBD1 (6 bases). Trimming cost V 3 bases and J 2 bases, with 18 bases left between them. Germline loops: CDR1 ENHRY, CDR2 SYGVKD. This CDR3 has 17 residues. The CDR3 sequence is CAISDLDSLADTDTQYF. In nucleotides, the CDR3 is TGTGCCATCAGTGACCTGGACAGTCTCGCCGACACAGATACGCAGTATTTT.

This sequence joins TRBV9 and TRBJ1-2; TRBD1 might be the D (6 bases). The ends were cut back, 2 bases at V and 5 bases at J, with 13 bases in the middle. Germline CDR1 and CDR2: SGDLS and YYNGEE. The CDR3 is made up of 14 amino acids. This CDR3 reads CASSVGGAGYGYTF. CDR3 DNA: TGTGCCAGCAGCGTTGGGGGCGCGGGGTATGGCTACACCTTC. Filled out from reference TRBV9 and TRBJ1-2, the complete variable domain reads DSGVTQTPKHLITATGQRVTLRCSPRSGDLSVYWYQQSLDQGLQFLIQYYNGEERAKGNILERFSAQQFPDLHSELNLSSLELGDSALYFCASSVGGAGYGYTFGSGTRLTVV.

In this sample, this clonotype turned up many times. CDR3 sequence: CSVDFGVNTEAFF. The CDR3 DNA sequence: TGCAGCGTCGATTTCGGGGTGAACACTGAAGCTTTCTTT. The chain recombines TRBV29-1 with TRBJ1-1; no definite D call. The length of the CDR3 is 13 residues. Germline V gene lookup returns CDR1 SQVTM and CDR2 ANQGSEA. Trimming removed 6 bases at V and 0 bases at J, with 11 bases between.

The table lists this clonotype with a few counts. This chain connects TRBV7-2 to TRBJ2-3, with TRBD2 matching over 13 bases. The CDR3 is 16 residues long. Germline loops: CDR1 SGHTA, CDR2 FQGNSA. The trim removed 5 bases at V and 10 bases at J, leaving 12 bases unmatched. CDR3 DNA: TGTGCCAGCAGCCCCGGAGGGACTAGCGGGAACAGAGCGCAGTATTTT. It specifies CASSPGGTSGNRAQYF.

This rearrangement joins TRBV7-2 to TRBJ1-5; D is unresolved. The germline gives CDR1 SGHTA, CDR2 FQGNSA. The V end was cut by 5 bases, the J end by 7 bases, with 15 bases between. CDR3 length: 14 amino acids. The CDR3 sequence: CASSPEAAWQPQHF. For the CDR3, the DNA is TGTGCCAGCAGCCCGGAGGCGGCATGGCAGCCCCAGCATTTT. The full variable domain, its missing parts supplied by reference TRBV7-2 and TRBJ1-5, is GAGVSQSPSNKVTEKGKDVELRCDPISGHTALYWYRQSLGQGLEFLIYFQGNSAPDKSGLPSDRFSAERTGGSVSTLTIQRTQQEDSAVYLCASSPEAAWQPQHFGDGTRLSIL.